The sequence of this TCR beta chain was determined in a study of blood T cell repertoires in COVID-19. About the research overall: Samples representing acute and convalescent COVID-19 were sourced from the United States, Italy and Spain. Sample material is recorded as cDNA or gDNA derived from T cells, B-cell-depleted T cells, or PBMCs.

Original processing notes: Amplifying reference gene primers gave estimates of nucleated cell counts. Assay used: immunoSEQ multiplex PCR; TCRdb lists only in-frame clones, some missing. The V and J calls and clone size are taken from that table; D and trimming were inferred from the DNA. The table records fewer than 150,000 clones, approximately 89% of them present only once. The sequenced material came from peripheral blood. The TCR comes from a human donor in a cohort sampled during active COVID-19.

DNA of the CDR3: TGTGCCTGGAGTGTACAGGAGGGGCGCTACGAGCAGTACTTC. It specifies CAWSVQEGRYEQYF. The V gene is TRBV30, the J gene TRBJ2-7, with D possibly matching TRBD2 (6 bases). The germline V gene has CDR1 GTSNPN and CDR2 SVGIG (reference sequence). CDR3 length equals 14 residues. Deletions cut 0 bases from V and 3 bases from J, with 12 bases between.